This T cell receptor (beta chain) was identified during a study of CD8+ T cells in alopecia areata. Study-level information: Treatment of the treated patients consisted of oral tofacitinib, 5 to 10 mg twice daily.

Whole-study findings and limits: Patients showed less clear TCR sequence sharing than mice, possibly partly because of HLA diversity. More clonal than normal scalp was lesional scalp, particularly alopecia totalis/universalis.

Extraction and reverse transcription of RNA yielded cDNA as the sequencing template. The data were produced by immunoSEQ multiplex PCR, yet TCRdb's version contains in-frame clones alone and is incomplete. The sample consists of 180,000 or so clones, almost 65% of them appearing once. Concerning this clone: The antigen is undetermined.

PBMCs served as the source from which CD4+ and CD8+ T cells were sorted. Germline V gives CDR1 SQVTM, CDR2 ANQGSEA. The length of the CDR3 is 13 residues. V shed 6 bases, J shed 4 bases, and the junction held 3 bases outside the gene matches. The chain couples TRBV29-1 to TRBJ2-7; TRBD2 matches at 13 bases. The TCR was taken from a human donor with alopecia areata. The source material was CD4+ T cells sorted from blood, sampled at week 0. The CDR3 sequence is CSVGTSGAYEQYF. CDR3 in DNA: TGCAGCGTGGGGACTAGCGGGGCTTACGAGCAGTACTTC.